Listed below are T cell receptor beta chains from one sample, sequenced in a study of vaccination effects on CD4 cells after COVID-19. Measured with immunoSEQ multiplex PCR; TCRdb has only the in-frame clones, and not every one. The sample shows about 51,000 clones, around 76% of them seen only once. For these receptors, no antigen is known. The source was CD4+ T cells from PBMCs cultured without peptide, collected before COVID-19 vaccination. These receptors were collected from a human donor who had a prior SARS-CoV-2 infection. CDR3s include the opening cysteine and the closing phenylalanine or tryptophan. D genes are given only for firm matches. Rows give clone size only sometimes, using once, few, many, or a class for an expanded clone.

TRBJ2-1	.	TRBD2	TRBV7-8	TGTGCCAGCAGCTCCTCTAGCGGATTCGGCAATGAGCAGTTCTTC	CASSSSSGFGNEQFF
TRBJ2-3	.	.	TRBV5-1	TGCGCCAGCAGCTTTGGACGGAGCACAGATACGCAGTATTTT	CASSFGRSTDTQYF
TRBJ2-1	.	TRBD2	TRBV5-4	TGTGCCAGCAGCCTTCGAAGCGGGAGGGCCGTTTACAATGAGCAGTTCTTC	CASSLRSGRAVYNEQFF
TRBJ2-7	.	TRBD2	TRBV14	TGTGCCAGCAGCCAAGACACCCCACGGGCGGGAGTAACCTACGAGCAGTACTTC	CASSQDTPRAGVTYEQYF
TRBJ1-2	.	.	TRBV6-1	TGTGCCAGCAGTGAACAGGGGAACTATGGCTACACCTTC	CASSEQGNYGYTF
TRBJ2-5	.	TRBD2	TRBV6-5	TGTGCCAGCAGTTACTCAAGCGGGAGGGAGACCCAGTACTTC	CASSYSSGRETQYF
TRBJ2-1	.	TRBD2	TRBV9	TGTGCCAGCAGCGTAGGGGCCAGCGGGGGGGCCGTCAATGAGCAGTTCTTC	CASSVGASGGAVNEQFF
TRBJ2-1	.	TRBD2	TRBV27	TGTGCCAGCAGCGGACTAGCGGGACCGAGCTCCTACAATGAGCAGTTCTTC	CASSGLAGPSSYNEQFF
TRBJ2-5	once	.	TRBV4-2	TGTGCCAGCAGCGAGTCCGTGCAAGAGACCCAGTACTTC	CASSESVQETQYF
TRBJ1-3	.	.	TRBV3-1/TRBV3-2	TGTGCCAGCAGCCAAGCTGTGTTTGCAGTTTTCTCTGGAAACACCATATATTTT	CASSQAVFAVFSGNTIYF
TRBJ1-5	few	.	TRBV4-1	TGCGCCAGCAGCCTTGCCCAGGGGACGGGTAGCAATCAGCCCCAGCATTTT	CASSLAQGTGSNQPQHF
TRBJ1-6	.	.	TRBV5-4	TGTGCCAGCAGCCCACGAGAGACGGGATGGAATTCACCCCTCCACTTT	CASSPRETGWNSPLHF
TRBJ2-7	.	.	TRBV19	TGTGCCAGTAGGCCGGGACACATCTACGAGCAGTACTTC	CASRPGHIYEQYF
TRBJ1-1	.	.	TRBV7-2	TGTGCCAGCAGCTTAGTTGGCCTTAACACTGAAGCTTTCTTT	CASSLVGLNTEAFF
TRBJ2-7	.	.	TRBV7-8	TGTGCCAGCAGCTTAGCGGGCTCCCACGAGCAGTACTTC	CASSLAGSHEQYF
TRBJ1-4	.	.	TRBV27	TGTGCCAGCAGTTACCGTACGGGGGGAAATGAAAAACTGTTTTTT	CASSYRTGGNEKLFF
TRBJ1-2	.	TRBD1	TRBV10-3	TGTGCCGTCAGACAGGGAGTACTATACGGCTACACCTTC	CAVRQGVLYGYTF
TRBJ2-7	.	TRBD2	TRBV6-5	TGTGCCAGCAGCCGAACTAGCGGGCCCACCTACGAGCAGTACTTC	CASSRTSGPTYEQYF
TRBJ1-1	.	.	TRBV5-5	TGTGCCAGCAGCTTGGGGGGTAGGGGCCCTGAAGCTTTCTTT	CASSLGGRGPEAFF
TRBJ2-7	.	TRBD1	TRBV5-4	TGTGCCAGCAGCTTAAGTCCCGGGACAGGGGGCATCAGCTACGAGCAGTACTTC	CASSLSPGTGGISYEQYF
TRBJ2-7	.	.	TRBV7-8	TGTGCCAGCAGCCTACCCCGCCGACAGGCCTCCTCCTACGAGCAGTACTTC	CASSLPRRQASSYEQYF
TRBJ2-3	.	TRBD2	TRBV7-9	TGTGCCAGCAGCTCATTAGCGGGAGCGGGGTTAGATACGCAGTATTTT	CASSSLAGAGLDTQYF
TRBJ1-4	.	.	TRBV6-5	TGTGCCAGCAGTTACTCTCCGGGACTAGATGAAAAACTGTTTTTT	CASSYSPGLDEKLFF
TRBJ2-7	few	.	TRBV4-2	TGTGCCAGCAGCCAAGATTATGGCGGGGAAGGTTCCTACGAGCAGTACTTC	CASSQDYGGEGSYEQYF
TRBJ2-5	.	.	TRBV5-5	TGTGCCAGCAGCTTGACCCCACTCAGGGAAGAGACCCAGTACTTC	CASSLTPLREETQYF
TRBJ1-1	few	.	TRBV5-6	TGTGCCAGCAGCCGAGTGGACGGCAACACTGAAGCTTTCTTT	CASSRVDGNTEAFF
TRBJ1-1	few	.	TRBV10-3	TGTGCCATCAGCTCAGGGGACACTGAAGCTTTCTTT	CAISSGDTEAFF
TRBJ2-7	.	TRBD2	TRBV5-1	TGCGCCAGCAGCTTGGCGACTAGCGGGAGTACGCAGCAGTACTTC	CASSLATSGSTQQYF
TRBJ2-4	.	.	TRBV5-4	TGTGCCAGCAGCTTGGCCGGCAGGGGTAACATTCAGTACTTC	CASSLAGRGNIQYF
TRBJ2-1	.	TRBD2	TRBV5-1	TGCGCCAGCAGCTTAACTCGCCAGCGGGGGGGCTCCTACAATGAGCAGTTCTTC	CASSLTRQRGGSYNEQFF
TRBJ2-1	.	.	TRBV7-9	TGTGCCAGCAGCTTAGAGGGAATCTCCTACAATGAGCAGTTCTTC	CASSLEGISYNEQFF
TRBJ1-2	.	.	TRBV11-2	TGTGCCAGCAGCTTAGGACAGCACTATGGCTACACCTTC	CASSLGQHYGYTF
TRBJ1-2	few	.	TRBV11-3	TGTGCCAGCAGCTTAAATAACTATGGCTACACCTTC	CASSLNNYGYTF
TRBJ1-1	.	.	TRBV11-3	TGTGCCAGCAGCTTAGTGTCGGGGGGCAACACTGAAGCTTTCTTT	CASSLVSGGNTEAFF
TRBJ2-7	.	TRBD2	TRBV24-1	TGTGCCACCAGTGATAATAGACTAGCGGGAAAAGCCTACTCCTACGAGCAGTACTTC	CATSDNRLAGKAYSYEQYF
TRBJ2-1	.	TRBD2	TRBV18	TGTGCCAGCTCACCAACTAGCGGGACGGATGAGCAGTTCTTC	CASSPTSGTDEQFF
TRBJ2-2	.	.	TRBV18	TGTGCCAGTCGGCTCCTGAGGCTAAACACCGGGGAGCTGTTTTTT	CASRLLRLNTGELFF
TRBJ1-4	few	.	TRBV5-1	TGCGCCAGCAGGCGGAAGGAGCATGAAAAACTGTTTTTT	CASRRKEHEKLFF
TRBJ2-2	.	.	TRBV9	TGTGCCAGCAGCGCCACCGGGATTACAATCACCGGGGAGCTGTTTTTT	CASSATGITITGELFF
TRBJ1-6	few	.	TRBV19	TGTGCCAGTAAACTCTCCAGGGCAAGGAATTCACCCCTCCACTTT	CASKLSRARNSPLHF
TRBJ1-3	.	.	TRBV15	TGTGCCACCAATACCTACCTGGGGGACACCATATATTTT	CATNTYLGDTIYF
TRBJ2-3	once	.	TRBV5-1	TGCGCCAGCAGCTGGGACGGAGGGGCAGATACGCAGTATTTT	CASSWDGGADTQYF
TRBJ2-3	.	.	TRBV18	TGTGCCAGCTCACCACTCGGAACAGCGTTGGGAGATACGCAGTATTTT	CASSPLGTALGDTQYF
TRBJ1-5	few	TRBD1	TRBV4-2	TGTGCCAGCAGCCTAATGGGGACAGGGGGTTTTCCGGATCAGCCCCAGCATTTT	CASSLMGTGGFPDQPQHF